The 32 T cell receptor beta chains below were found in one sample sequenced in a study of shared clonotypes between healthy human individuals. Sequencing was performed with immunoSEQ multiplex PCR; in TCRdb, only in-frame clones are kept and a portion is missing. The sample comprises around 1.6 million clones, approximately 98% of which are singletons, and less than 0.55% rests with the top ten. Sequencing used naive CD4+ T cells sorted from blood. Subset meaning: CD45RA+ positively selected. Receptor source: a young man in good health.

The V and J genes are TRBV18 and TRBJ1-5, with D possibly being TRBD1 (5 bases). The ends were cut back, 8 bases at V and 2 bases at J, with 10 bases in the middle. The germline V gene has CDR1 KGHSH and CDR2 LQKENI. CDR3 length: 13 amino acids. The DNA of the CDR3 is TGTGCCAGCCGGTCGGGGGGCAATCAGCCCCAGCATTTT. The encoded protein is CASRSGGNQPQHF.

J is TRBJ1-2 and V is TRBV4-1; D not certain. The CDR3 is 14 residues long. Germline values: CDR1 MGHRA, CDR2 YSYEKL. The V and J ends lost 0 bases and 1 base respectively, with 6 bases between them. The CDR3 is CASSQELGNYGYTF. The CDR3 DNA reads TGCGCCAGCAGCCAAGAGTTGGGTAACTATGGCTACACCTTC.

The chain has TRBV7-2 and TRBJ2-4; perhaps TRBD2 as D (6 bases). Trimming removed 5 bases at V and 5 bases at J, with 10 bases between. This CDR3 region has 13 residues. Germline V gene data show CDR1 as SGHTA and CDR2 as FQGNSA. In DNA, the CDR3 is TGTGCCAGCAGCACGGGACTGGAAAACATTCAGTACTTC. Amino acids: CASSTGLENIQYF.

V usage is TRBV7-8 and J usage is TRBJ1-1; D is ambiguous. Germline assignment: CDR1 SGHVS and CDR2 FQNEAQ. This CDR3 has 14 residues. Deletions cut 5 bases from V and 1 base from J, with 11 bases between. The CDR3 loop is CASSPAETNTEAFF. DNA for the CDR3: TGTGCCAGCAGCCCCGCAGAGACGAACACTGAAGCTTTCTTT.

The V call is TRBV5-1, the J call TRBJ1-1; D gene ambiguous. CDR1 is SGHRS, CDR2 YFSETQ, per germline. The CDR3 consists of 15 residues. V lost 2 bases to trimming and J lost 5 bases, with 16 bases between them. CDR3 nucleotide sequence: TGCGCCAGCAGCTTTTCGGACCCCCGGACGACTGAAGCTTTCTTT. It codes for CASSFSDPRTTEAFF.

The rearrangement uses TRBV6-6 and TRBJ1-1; 7 bases line up with TRBD1. Germline CDR1 MNHNY, CDR2 SVGAGI (reference sequence). Unmatched junction bases numbered 5, after V lost 6 bases and J lost 1 base. The CDR3 totals 14 residues. CDR3 DNA sequence: TGTGCCAGCAGGACGGGACAGCCGAACACTGAAGCTTTCTTT. Translating gives CASRTGQPNTEAFF.

The V and J genes are TRBV7-3 and TRBJ1-2, with 7 bases identical to TRBD1. Germline V gene lookup returns CDR1 SGHTA and CDR2 FQGTGA. V shed 2 bases and J 8 bases; nucleotides not matched to a gene: 5. The CDR3 loop spans 13 amino acids. CDR3 protein: CASSLDRAGGYTF. The CDR3 region has the DNA TGTGCCAGCAGCTTAGACAGGGCCGGCGGCTACACCTTC.

The chain couples TRBV28 to TRBJ2-1; 9 bases are a match to TRBD2. The CDR3 loop spans 16 amino acids. CDR1 is MDHEN, CDR2 SYDVKM, per germline. Trimming at V came to 2 bases and at J to 15 bases, leaving 17 bases not matched to a gene. CDR3: CASSLGGVAGETWWFF. CDR3 sequence (DNA): TGTGCCAGCAGTTTAGGGGGGGTAGCGGGAGAAACCTGGTGGTTCTTC.

The V and J genes are TRBV5-1 and TRBJ2-7; TRBD2 agrees at 7 bases. CDR1 is SGHRS and CDR2 is YFSETQ in the germline V gene. This CDR3 is 15 amino acids long. The ends lost 0 bases at V and 3 bases at J; junction bases unmatched: 6. Here the CDR3 reads CASSLGGSELYEQYF. In nucleotides, the CDR3 is TGCGCCAGCAGCTTGGGCGGGAGCGAACTCTACGAGCAGTACTTC.

V and J are TRBV10-3 and TRBJ1-1; 11 bases fit TRBD1. The CDR3 totals 15 residues. The germline V gene encodes CDR1 ENHRY and CDR2 SYGVKD. The trim removed 6 bases at V and 4 bases at J, leaving 7 bases unmatched. The CDR3 nucleotides are TGTGCCATCAGGACCAAAGGACAGGGGGCCACTGAAGCTTTCTTT. As protein: CAIRTKGQGATEAFF.

This chain links TRBV11-2 with TRBJ2-6; D unclear. This CDR3 is 13 amino acids long. V gave up 1 base and J gave up 8 bases, with 6 bases separating them. Germline V gene sequence: CDR1 SGHAT, CDR2 FQNNGV. CDR3 sequence: CASSLGVTNVLTF. The CDR3 nucleotides are TGTGCCAGCAGCTTAGGGGTGACCAACGTCCTGACTTTC.

Regarding this clone: At the DNA level, this CDR3 is encoded by other sequences in the same sample as well. CDR3 loop: CASSLGGASTDTQYF. The CDR3 bases are TGTGCCAGCAGCTTAGGGGGGGCTAGCACAGATACGCAGTATTTT. The chain joins TRBV7-9 to TRBJ2-3; D may correspond to TRBD1 or TRBD2 (6 bases each). The CDR3 loop spans 15 amino acids. Germline V gene sequence: CDR1 SEHNR, CDR2 FQNEAQ (reference sequence). V was clipped by 1 base and J by 0 bases, with 8 bases between them.

The V and J genes are TRBV10-2 and TRBJ2-7; 11 bases line up with TRBD2. Losses at the gene ends were 1 base for V and 5 bases for J; bases not matched to a gene: 1. The CDR3 runs to 14 residues. Germline assignment: CDR1 WSHSY and CDR2 SAAADI. CDR3 sequence reads: CASSELAGGHEQYF. In DNA, the CDR3 is TGCGCCAGCAGTGAGTTAGCGGGAGGGCACGAGCAGTACTTC.

The chain combines TRBV10-3 with TRBJ1-3; D gene uncertain. The V and J ends lost 5 bases and 0 bases respectively, with 5 bases between them. The germline CDR1 and CDR2 sequences are ENHRY and SYGVKD. The CDR3 has 13 residues. The CDR3 protein is CAISSYSGNTIYF. CDR3 nucleotides: TGTGCCATCAGTTCCTACTCTGGAAACACCATATATTTT.

The rearrangement links TRBV29-1 to TRBJ2-7; perhaps TRBD2 as D (6 bases). Germline V gene sequence: CDR1 SQVTM, CDR2 ANQGSEA. The CDR3 sequence is 13 residues long. V lost 4 bases and J lost 0, with 10 bases in between. The CDR3 loop is CSVVKAGSYEQYF. The CDR3 bases are TGCAGCGTTGTTAAAGCGGGCTCCTACGAGCAGTACTTC.

This clone was seen just once. The CDR3 loop reads CASSVAFTGGRDTQYF. Written as DNA, the CDR3 is TGTGCCAGCAGCGTAGCTTTCACGGGAGGGAGAGATACGCAGTATTTT. The rearrangement joins TRBV9 to TRBJ2-3; TRBD2 agrees at 8 bases. CDR1 SGDLS and CDR2 YYNGEE come from the germline V gene. This CDR3 comprises 16 residues. With 0 bases clipped from V and 5 bases from J, the junction kept 8 bases outside the gene matches.

V usage is TRBV11-3 and J usage is TRBJ2-1, with 8 bases lining up with TRBD2. With 5 bases clipped from V and 1 base from J, the junction kept 7 bases outside the gene matches. This CDR3 is built from 16 residues. Germline values: CDR1 SGHNT, CDR2 YENEEA. CDR3 region: CASSTISGTSYNEQFF. For the CDR3, the DNA is TGTGCCAGCAGCACAATTAGCGGGACATCCTACAATGAGCAGTTCTTC.

The rearrangement uses TRBV19 and TRBJ2-3, with 7 bases aligning to TRBD1. The V and J ends lost 4 bases and 6 bases, in that order; junction bases with no gene match: 10. This CDR3 comprises 15 residues. Germline V CDR1 and CDR2: LNHDA, SQIVND (reference sequence). CDR3 amino acids: CASSNLGGSLDTQYF. CDR3 DNA: TGTGCCAGTAGTAACCTAGGGGGCTCTCTGGATACGCAGTATTTT.

CDR3 region: CASSLGVGYGYTF. The CDR3 DNA sequence: TGTGCCAGCAGCTTAGGTGTAGGGTATGGCTACACCTTC. The V and J genes are TRBV7-6 and TRBJ1-2; D not resolved. The germline V gene encodes CDR1 SGHVS and CDR2 FNYEAQ. The CDR3 covers 13 residues. Trimming left V 1 base short and J 5 bases short, with 8 bases between.

The chain recombines TRBV5-1 with TRBJ2-6; no definite D call. V lost 3 bases and J 0 bases, leaving 10 bases between the germline ends. Germline V gene lookup returns CDR1 SGHRS and CDR2 YFSETQ. There are 16 residues in the CDR3. The CDR3 DNA is TGCGCCAGCAGCTCTCGGTCCGGCTCTGGGGCCAACGTCCTGACTTTC. It codes for CASSSRSGSGANVLTF. Full variable domain (missing parts from reference TRBV5-1 and TRBJ2-6): KAGVTQTPRYLIKTRGQQVTLSCSPISGHRSVSWYQQTPGQGLQFLFEYFSETQRNKGNFPGRFSGRQFSNSRSEMNVSTLELGDSALYLCASSSRSGSGANVLTFGAGSRLTVL.

The chain is built from TRBV5-1 and TRBJ2-7; 9 nucleotides agree with TRBD1. The CDR3 is made up of 14 amino acids. Germline V gene data show CDR1 as SGHRS and CDR2 as YFSETQ. The trim removed 7 bases at V and 5 bases at J, leaving 10 bases unmatched. The CDR3 reads CASSGDRVKDEQYF. The CDR3 DNA is TGCGCCAGCTCCGGGGACAGGGTTAAGGACGAGCAGTACTTC. The full variable domain, completed using reference TRBV5-1 and TRBJ2-7, is KAGVTQTPRYLIKTRGQQVTLSCSPISGHRSVSWYQQTPGQGLQFLFEYFSETQRNKGNFPGRFSGRQFSNSRSEMNVSTLELGDSALYLCASSGDRVKDEQYFGPGTRLTVT.

On this clone: The same CDR3 also results from other DNA sequences found in this sample. This rearrangement joins TRBV11-3 to TRBJ2-1; D is unresolved. The CDR3 is 12 amino acids. The germline gives CDR1 SGHNT, CDR2 YENEEA. The V end lost 0 bases, the J end lost 6 bases, and 3 bases lay between the germline ends. The CDR3 loop reads CASSLEGNEQFF. The DNA of the CDR3 is TGTGCCAGCAGCTTAGAAGGCAATGAGCAGTTCTTC.

With regard to this clone: In the same sample, other DNA sequences code for this CDR3. The chain couples TRBV9 to TRBJ1-4, with 7 bases identical to TRBD1. CDR1 is SGDLS, CDR2 YYNGEE, per germline. The ends lost 0 bases at V and 8 bases at J; junction bases unmatched: 4. CDR3 length: 14 residues. CDR3 DNA: TGTGCCAGCAGCGTAGGACAGGGAGGGGAAAAACTGTTTTTT. It codes for CASSVGQGGEKLFF.

The chain links TRBV18 to TRBJ1-3; TRBD1 aligns across 7 bases. The V segment lost 4 bases and the J segment 2 bases; nucleotides outside the gene matches: 8. Germline CDR1 is KGHSH and CDR2 is LQKENI. The CDR3 runs to 16 residues. CDR3 amino acids: CASSLSGGEAGNTIYF. The CDR3 nucleotides read TGTGCCAGCTCACTCTCAGGGGGTGAGGCTGGAAACACCATATATTTT. Looking up the rest from reference TRBV18 and TRBJ1-3 gives the full variable domain: NAGVMQNPRHLVRRRGQEARLRCSPMKGHSHVYWYRQLPEEGLKFMVYLQKENIIDESGMPKERFSAEFPKEGPSILRIQQVVRGDSAAYFCASSLSGGEAGNTIYFGEGSWLTVV.

The chain joins TRBV6-5 to TRBJ2-7; D is possibly TRBD2 (7 bases). This CDR3 comprises 15 residues. The germline V gene has CDR1 MNHEY and CDR2 SVGAGI. The V end lost 6 bases, the J end lost 0 bases, and 15 bases lay between the germline ends. The CDR3 loop reads CASRPGLGGSYEQYF. The CDR3 DNA follows: TGTGCCAGCAGGCCAGGACTAGGGGGCTCCTACGAGCAGTACTTC.

This CDR3 is CATSRSRTSGTYEQYF. The CDR3 nucleotides read TGTGCCACCAGCAGGTCGCGGACTAGCGGGACCTACGAGCAGTACTTC. V and J are TRBV15 and TRBJ2-7; TRBD2 agrees at 12 bases. The germline V gene has CDR1 LNHNV and CDR2 YYDKDF (reference sequence). The CDR3 spans 16 residues. The V segment lost 3 bases and the J segment 2 bases; nucleotides outside the gene matches: 5.

The CDR3 nucleotides are TGTGCCAGCAGTTTTGGACAGGGTATGGAGCTGTTTTTT. Translated: CASSFGQGMELFF. The chain combines TRBV9 with TRBJ2-2, with 8 bases lining up with TRBD1. Germline V CDR1 and CDR2: SGDLS, YYNGEE. CDR3 size: 13 residues. The trim removed 5 bases at V and 10 bases at J, leaving 7 bases unmatched.

The chain combines TRBV5-1 with TRBJ2-3; D uncertain. The germline V gene has CDR1 SGHRS and CDR2 YFSETQ. Trimming removed 0 bases at V and 5 bases at J, with 10 bases between. The CDR3 contains 14 residues. CDR3 DNA: TGCGCCAGCAGCTTGGGAAACCTGAGAGATACGCAGTATTTT. Its protein is CASSLGNLRDTQYF.

This clone occurred once. This chain joins TRBV9 and TRBJ2-3; D might be TRBD2 (7 bases). The CDR3 covers 16 residues. V was pared by 0 bases and J by 2 bases, with 13 bases between. CDR1 and CDR2 from the germline V gene are SGDLS and YYNGEE. The CDR3 nucleotides read TGTGCCAGCAGCGTAGCAGGGGAGGGGGTCACAGATACGCAGTATTTT. Amino acids: CASSVAGEGVTDTQYF.

The V call is TRBV30, the J call TRBJ1-2; D unresolved. The CDR3 has 11 residues. V was shortened by 5 bases and J by 2 bases, with 6 bases between the two germline ends. Per the germline V gene, CDR1 is GTSNPN and CDR2 is SVGIG (reference sequence). In DNA, the CDR3 is TGTGCCTGGGACAAGAACTATGGCTACACCTTC. Translating gives CAWDKNYGYTF.

The chain joins TRBV5-4 to TRBJ1-1, with D unclear. From germline, CDR1 is SGHNT and CDR2 YYREEE (reference sequence). This CDR3 region has 14 residues. V lost 4 bases and J lost 1, with 11 bases in between. In nucleotides, the CDR3 is TGTGCCAGCAGCGCGCGAGCTGGGAACACTGAAGCTTTCTTT. Protein product: CASSARAGNTEAFF. Filled out from reference TRBV5-4 and TRBJ1-1, the complete variable domain reads ETGVTQSPTHLIKTRGQQVTLRCSSQSGHNTVSWYQQALGQGPQFIFQYYREEENGRGNFPPRFSGLQFPNYSSELNVNALELDDSALYLCASSARAGNTEAFFGQGTRLTVV.

This rearrangement joins TRBV7-6 to TRBJ2-3; TRBD2 might be the D (5 bases). Between the trimmed V and J ends, which lost 3 bases and 1 base, there was a span of 11 bases. Germline assignment: CDR1 SGHVS and CDR2 FNYEAQ. This CDR3 spans 15 amino acids. CDR3 sequence: CASSFELVGTDTQYF. CDR3 nucleotides: TGTGCCAGCAGCTTTGAACTAGTCGGCACAGATACGCAGTATTTT. The variable domain in full, completed from reference TRBV7-6 and TRBJ2-3, reads GAGVSQSPRYKVTKRGQDVALRCDPISGHVSLYWYRQALGQGPEFLTYFNYEAQQDKSGLPNDRFSAERPEGSISTLTIQRTEQRDSAMYRCASSFELVGTDTQYFGPGTRLTVL.